The TCR beta chain described here comes from a study of blood T cell repertoires in COVID-19. The overall study: Spain, Italy and the United States supplied samples that represented acute and convalescent COVID-19. T cells, B-cell-depleted T cells, or PBMCs supplied cDNA or gDNA.

Authors' processing steps: Reference gene primer amplification gave estimated nucleated cell counts. Method: immunoSEQ multiplex PCR; TCRdb's copy keeps in-frame clones and lacks some. V, J and clone size were drawn from that table, and D and trimming were deduced from the DNA. The table shows roughly 100,000 clones, with about 87% occurring only once. In this sample, this clone turned up once. Germline V gene lookup returns CDR1 KGHDR and CDR2 SFDVKD. V was pared by 12 bases and J by 7 bases, with 17 bases between. This CDR3 region has 12 residues. This receptor was taken from a human donor in a cohort sampled during active or convalescent COVID-19. This chain connects TRBV24-1 to TRBJ1-2; a weak D match, TRBD1 (6 bases). The sample comprised peripheral blood. CDR3 sequence reads: CAVYRDGPGYTF. Written as DNA, the CDR3 is TGTGCCGTATACAGGGACGGTCCTGGCTACACCTTC.